This T cell receptor (beta chain) was found in a study of human T cells and chemical hapten exposure. Total RNA extraction was carried out from unfractionated whole blood. The library put unique molecular identifiers onto individual cDNA molecules. Original processing methods: A per-sample median of around 88,000 TCRs was observed, with counts ranging from about 20,000 to 750,000. One entry per CDR3 protein results from TCRdb running MiXCR on the reads. The V and J calls come from TCRdb's annotation, not from the publication. This sample has about 120,000 distinct CDR3 sequences, with over 6.5% found just once. This clonotype has at least ten counts. No antigen is known for it. General observations from the study: The number of TCRs above 1 in 1000 frequency did not change after DPC sensitization.

With 1 base removed from V and 0 bases from J, the gap between germline ends came to 16 bases. Germline CDR1 and CDR2: LGHNA and YSLEER. The CDR3 extends over 19 amino acids. The sequenced material came from whole blood. The source of this sequence is a human donor in good health. Some clones in this sample may be carry-over from other donors' samples. The chain joins TRBV4-3 to TRBJ2-6; D might be TRBD2 (6 bases). In DNA form, the CDR3 reads TGCGCCAGCAGCCAAGGGGTTTTGGGGGGTACCTCTGGGGCCAACGTCCTGACTTTC. This encodes CASSQGVLGGTSGANVLTF.